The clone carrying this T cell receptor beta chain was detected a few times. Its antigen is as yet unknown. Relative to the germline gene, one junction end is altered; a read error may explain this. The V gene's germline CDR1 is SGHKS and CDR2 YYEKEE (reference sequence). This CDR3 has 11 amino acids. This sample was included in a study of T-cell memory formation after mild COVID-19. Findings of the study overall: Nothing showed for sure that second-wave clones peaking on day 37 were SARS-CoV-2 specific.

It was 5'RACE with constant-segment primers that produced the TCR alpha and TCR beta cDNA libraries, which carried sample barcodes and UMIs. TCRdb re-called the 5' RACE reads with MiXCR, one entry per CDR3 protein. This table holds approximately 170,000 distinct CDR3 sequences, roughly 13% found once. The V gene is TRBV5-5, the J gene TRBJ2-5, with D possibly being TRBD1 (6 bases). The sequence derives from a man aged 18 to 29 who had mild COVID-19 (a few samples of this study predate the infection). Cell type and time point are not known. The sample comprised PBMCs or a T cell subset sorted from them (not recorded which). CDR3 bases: TGTGCAAGCAGGGGAGAGGAGACCCAGTACTTC. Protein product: CASRGEETQYF.